The text below deals with one TCR beta chain. Its antigen is currently unknown. PCR employed 60 Vbeta and 13 Jbeta primers. Sequencing was performed with immunoSEQ multiplex PCR; in TCRdb, only in-frame clones are kept and a portion is missing. The table shows roughly 150,000 clones, with approximately 80% occurring only once. This sample stems from a study of cytomegalovirus exposure and HLA in healthy donors. Study details: Findings of an earlier analysis included roughly 120 million unique TCR beta sequences from some 180 million T cells.

Findings of the study overall: A further, later analysis showed that HLA-associated TCR beta chains (compared with equally common others) were more clonally expanded.

The sequenced material came from PBMCs. This TCR came from a male donor in good health and CMV-seronegative.

The CDR3 DNA sequence: TGTGCCAGCAGCGTGACAGGGGGTATGGACTATGGCTACACCTTC. It is translated as CASSVTGGMDYGYTF. The chain joins TRBV9 to TRBJ1-2; 9 bases map to TRBD1. J gave up 3 bases and V 2 bases, and 5 bases lay outside the gene matches. The CDR3 totals 15 residues. Germline V gives CDR1 SGDLS, CDR2 YYNGEE.